The 22 T cell receptor beta chains listed next were all sequenced from one sample in a study of beta chain features in type 1 diabetes. Sequenced material consisted of expressed TCRB transcripts (all of the isolated RNA was reverse transcribed). Generated by immunoSEQ multiplex PCR, the TCRdb table keeps only in-frame clones and is missing some. Here the sample spans some 230,000 clones, more than 9% being singletons. Material: naive CD4+ T cells from blood. These receptors were taken from a woman aged 18-29 years in good health.

V and J are TRBV5-6 and TRBJ2-1, with 16 bases identical to TRBD2. V dropped 4 bases and J dropped 9; count of bases not matched to a gene: 16. The CDR3 covers 19 residues. Germline CDR1 is SGHDT and CDR2 is YYEEEE. The CDR3 here is CASSPLGTSGRAWGSEQFF. CDR3 coding DNA: TGTGCCAGCAGCCCCCTCGGGACTAGCGGGAGGGCCTGGGGGAGTGAGCAGTTCTTC. Full variable domain (rest looked up from reference TRBV5-6 and TRBJ2-1): DAGVTQSPTHLIKTRGQQVTLRCSPKSGHDTVSWYQQALGQGPQFIFQYYEEEERQRGNFPDRFSGHQFPNYSSELNVNALLLGDSALYLCASSPLGTSGRAWGSEQFFGPGTRLTVL.

This clone occurred a few times. This chain links TRBV30 with TRBJ1-6; D gene unclear. Trimming pared 4 bases from V and 0 bases from J, leaving 10 bases between. The CDR3 extends over 15 amino acids. Germline V gene sequence: CDR1 GTSNPN, CDR2 SVGIG (reference sequence). For the CDR3, the DNA is TGTGCCTGGACCAAATGGAGCTCCTATAATTCACCCCTCCACTTT. Residues: CAWTKWSSYNSPLHF.

This clone appeared a few times. The chain couples TRBV2 to TRBJ1-2; no definite D call. Trimming took 8 bases from V and 0 from J, leaving 10 bases between them. CDR3 size: 13 residues. Per the germline V gene, CDR1 is SNHLY and CDR2 is FYNNEI. The CDR3 loop reads CASAISANYGYTF. Written as DNA, the CDR3 is TGTGCCAGCGCTATATCCGCTAACTATGGCTACACCTTC.

This clone was seen only a few times. The chain links TRBV25-1 to TRBJ2-3; 8 nucleotides match TRBD1. This CDR3 has 16 residues. CDR1 is MGHDK and CDR2 is SYGVNS in the germline V gene. V shed 7 bases and J 6 bases; nucleotides not matched to a gene: 15. The CDR3 loop is CASIKQGQGKGDTQYF. CDR3 sequence (DNA): TGTGCCAGCATAAAACAAGGACAGGGAAAGGGCGATACGCAGTATTTT.

The genes are TRBV7-2 and TRBJ2-1, with TRBD2 matching over 9 bases. Germline CDR1 SGHTA, CDR2 FQGNSA. There are 17 residues in the CDR3. Trimming at V came to 5 bases and at J to 6 bases, leaving 14 bases not matched to a gene. For the CDR3, the DNA is TGTGCCAGCAGCCCAAGTTTTGACCTAGCGGGACTCAATGAGCAGTTCTTC. Amino acids: CASSPSFDLAGLNEQFF.

V is TRBV7-9 and J is TRBJ2-7, with TRBD2 as a possible D gene (6 bases). Germline loops: CDR1 SEHNR, CDR2 FQNEAQ (reference sequence). V was trimmed by 7 bases and J by 6 bases, leaving 19 bases between them. The CDR3 runs 14 residues. CDR3 nucleotides: TGTGCCAGCAACCTTGGGGGGAGGACTGGCGAGCAGTACTTC. Its protein product is CASNLGGRTGEQYF.

This clone was seen a handful of times. The J gene is TRBJ1-2, the V gene TRBV19; D unclear. V was shortened by 5 bases and J by 1 base, with 14 bases between the two germline ends. Germline V lookup: CDR1 LNHDA, CDR2 SQIVND (reference sequence). The CDR3 sequence is 15 residues long. CDR3 sequence reads: CASSPRHRGNYGYTF. The CDR3 DNA reads as TGTGCCAGTAGTCCCCGACACCGGGGTAACTATGGCTACACCTTC. Full variable domain (remainder filled in from reference TRBV19 and TRBJ1-2): DGGITQSPKYLFRKEGQNVTLSCEQNLNHDAMYWYRQDPGQGLRLIYYSQIVNDFQKGDIAEGYSVSREKKESFPLTVTSAQKNPTAFYLCASSPRHRGNYGYTFGSGTRLTVV.

This clone was observed a handful of times. The chain is built from TRBV6-5 and TRBJ2-5; D is uncertain. Germline assignment: CDR1 MNHEY and CDR2 SVGAGI. This CDR3 region has 13 residues. V lost 5 bases and J lost 1, with 8 bases in between. This CDR3 is CASSPQLQETQYF. The CDR3 bases are TGTGCCAGCAGTCCACAGCTCCAAGAGACCCAGTACTTC.

This clone was found a few times. The CDR3, as DNA: TGTGCCAGCATCCTTGACAAGGGCAATCAGCCCCAGCATTTT. Encoded protein: CASILDKGNQPQHF. This chain connects TRBV2 to TRBJ1-5; D is unclear. Deletions cut 7 bases from V and 2 bases from J, with 12 bases between. CDR3 length: 14 amino acids. Germline CDR1 is SNHLY and CDR2 is FYNNEI.

The chain uses TRBV6-5 and TRBJ1-1, with 7 bases lining up with TRBD1. The CDR3 has 13 amino acids. The V gene end was trimmed by 6 bases and the J gene end by 5 bases; junction bases not matched to a gene: 6. Germline V gene lookup returns CDR1 MNHEY and CDR2 SVGAGI. The CDR3 sequence is CASSRQGPTEAFF. CDR3 bases: TGTGCCAGCAGCAGACAGGGACCGACTGAAGCTTTCTTT.

This rearrangement joins TRBV30 to TRBJ1-2; a weak D match, TRBD1 (5 bases). The CDR3 is 16 residues long. Germline V gives CDR1 GTSNPN, CDR2 SVGIG (reference sequence). V lost 1 base and J 3 bases, leaving 18 bases between the germline ends. CDR3 protein: CAWSGEGVTGHYGYTF. The CDR3 bases are TGTGCCTGGAGTGGGGAAGGGGTTACGGGCCACTATGGCTACACCTTC.

This clone was seen a handful of times. The chain couples TRBV7-3 to TRBJ1-2; 9 bases line up with TRBD1. With 5 bases clipped from V and 4 bases from J, the junction kept 2 bases outside the gene matches. CDR1 and CDR2 (germline): SGHTA, FQGTGA. The CDR3 extends over 13 amino acids. The DNA for the CDR3 is TGTGCCAGCAGCGAGGGACAGGGCTATGGCTACACCTTC. Translation gives CASSEGQGYGYTF. The full variable domain, rest sourced from reference TRBV7-3 and TRBJ1-2, is GAGVSQTPSNKVTEKGKYVELRCDPISGHTALYWYRQSLGQGPEFLIYFQGTGAADDSGLPNDRFFAVRPEGSVSTLKIQRTERGDSAVYLCASSEGQGYGYTFGSGTRLTVV.

The V and J genes are TRBV5-1 and TRBJ2-7, with 9 bases that match TRBD2. This CDR3 spans 13 amino acids. J lost 4 bases, V lost 4 bases, and 3 bases had no gene match. From germline, CDR1 is SGHRS and CDR2 YFSETQ. The CDR3 nucleotides are TGCGCCAGCAGCCTGACTAGCGGTTACGAGCAGTACTTC. Protein product: CASSLTSGYEQYF.

This clone appeared a few times. The V call is TRBV5-1, the J call TRBJ2-3; 7 nucleotides line up with TRBD2. The CDR3 spans 14 residues. Trimming at V came to 0 bases and at J to 5 bases, leaving 3 bases not matched to a gene. CDR1 and CDR2 from the germline V gene are SGHRS and YFSETQ. Written as DNA, the CDR3 is TGCGCCAGCAGCTTGGGCGGGGGTGTAGATACGCAGTATTTT. Translated: CASSLGGGVDTQYF.

This clone has more than one count but fewer than ten. This sequence joins TRBV18 and TRBJ1-4, with no clear D. The germline V gene has CDR1 KGHSH and CDR2 LQKENI. The CDR3 totals 13 residues. Trimming left V 3 bases short and J 8 bases short, with 10 bases between. CDR3 sequence (DNA): TGTGCCAGCTCACCCTCACAACAGGAAAAACTGTTTTTT. It translates to CASSPSQQEKLFF.

The J gene is TRBJ2-1, the V gene TRBV5-1; perhaps TRBD1 as D (6 bases). Germline V CDR1 and CDR2: SGHRS, YFSETQ. V was shortened by 0 bases and J by 8 bases, with 15 bases between the two germline ends. The CDR3 extends over 15 amino acids. CDR3 DNA sequence: TGCGCCAGCAGCTTGGCCGACAGGCTAGGTGATGAGCAGTTCTTC. Translating gives CASSLADRLGDEQFF.

A few counts support this clone. The chain uses TRBV5-4 and TRBJ2-3, with 10 positions matching TRBD1. Per germline, CDR1 SGHNT and CDR2 YYREEE (reference sequence). Unmatched junction bases numbered 9, after V lost 3 bases and J lost 8 bases. This CDR3 region has 15 residues. CDR3 in amino acids: CASSSSGQGMGTQYF. The CDR3 bases are TGTGCCAGCAGCTCTTCGGGACAGGGGATGGGTACGCAGTATTTT.

The gene calls are TRBV27 and TRBJ2-3; 7 bases map to TRBD2. The CDR3 loop spans 16 amino acids. The germline gives CDR1 MNHEY, CDR2 SMNVEV (reference sequence). Losses at the gene ends were 3 bases for V and 3 bases for J; bases not matched to a gene: 9. The CDR3 bases are TGTGCCAGCAGTTTTCTGGGACTAAGAGGGACAGATACGCAGTATTTT. Its translation is CASSFLGLRGTDTQYF.

This clone has a handful of counts. Other nucleotide sequences from this sample produce the same CDR3. The rearrangement joins TRBV5-1 to TRBJ2-7; TRBD1 matches 8 bases. The length of the CDR3 is 14 residues. From germline, CDR1 is SGHRS and CDR2 YFSETQ. Unmatched junction bases numbered 5, after V lost 4 bases and J lost 2 bases. In DNA form, the CDR3 reads TGCGCCAGCAGCCCAGGACAGGGTGCCTACGAGCAGTACTTC. Its translation is CASSPGQGAYEQYF.

This clone appeared a few times. The chain couples TRBV2 to TRBJ2-3; a possible D gene is TRBD1 (5 bases). V lost 6 bases, J lost 4 bases, and 8 bases lay in between. This CDR3 comprises 12 residues. CDR1 is SNHLY, CDR2 FYNNEI, per germline. CDR3 residues: CASRLGADTQYF. For the CDR3, the DNA is TGTGCCAGCAGGCTAGGGGCAGATACGCAGTATTTT.

CDR3 loop: CASSRSGTGKNYGYTF. DNA for the CDR3: TGTGCCAGCTCACGCTCCGGGACAGGGAAGAACTATGGCTACACCTTC. The V and J genes are TRBV18 and TRBJ1-2; 9 positions match TRBD1. The CDR3 is 16 amino acids. Trimming removed 4 bases from V and 2 bases from J; junction bases left unmatched: 8. Germline lookup yields CDR1 KGHSH and CDR2 LQKENI.

This clone was observed a few times. The chain combines TRBV28 with TRBJ2-1, with TRBD2 matching over 8 bases. This CDR3 is built from 14 residues. From germline, CDR1 is MDHEN and CDR2 SYDVKM. Trimming took 7 bases from V and 4 from J; bases not matched to a gene: 6. The CDR3 protein is CASTLSGIYNEQFF. The CDR3 nucleotides are TGTGCCAGCACCCTTAGCGGGATTTACAATGAGCAGTTCTTC.